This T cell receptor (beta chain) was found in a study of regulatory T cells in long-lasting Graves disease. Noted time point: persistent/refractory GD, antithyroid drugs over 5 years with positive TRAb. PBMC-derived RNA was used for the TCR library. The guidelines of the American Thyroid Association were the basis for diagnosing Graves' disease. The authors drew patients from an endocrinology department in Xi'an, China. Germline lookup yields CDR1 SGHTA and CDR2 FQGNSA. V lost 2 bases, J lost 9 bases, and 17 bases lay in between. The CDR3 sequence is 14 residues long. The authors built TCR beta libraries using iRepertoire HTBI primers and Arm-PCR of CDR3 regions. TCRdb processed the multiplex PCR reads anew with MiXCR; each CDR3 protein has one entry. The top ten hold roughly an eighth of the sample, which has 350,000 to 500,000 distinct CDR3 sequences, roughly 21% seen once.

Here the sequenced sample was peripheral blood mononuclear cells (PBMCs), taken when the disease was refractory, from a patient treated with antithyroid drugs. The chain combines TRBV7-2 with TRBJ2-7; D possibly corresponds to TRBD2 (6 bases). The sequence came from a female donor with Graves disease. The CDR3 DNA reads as TGTGCCAGCAGCTTATACGGGAGCCACGTAGTGCAGTACTTC. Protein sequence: CASSLYGSHVVQYF.